The clone carrying this T cell receptor (beta chain) has more than one count but fewer than ten. This record comes from a study of T cell changes during pregnancy in multiple sclerosis. V shed 5 bases and J shed 2 bases, with 9 bases lying between them. The CDR3 contains 13 residues. Germline CDR1 LNHNV, CDR2 YYDKDF (reference sequence). The data were produced by immunoSEQ multiplex PCR, yet TCRdb's version contains in-frame clones alone and is incomplete. This repertoire shows tens of thousands of clones, roughly 90% found once; its top ten account for more than 8%. The sequence was collected from a female donor in good health, enrolled as a control in a pregnancy study. Sequencing was performed on peripheral blood, taken after pregnancy. The genes are TRBV15 and TRBJ1-2; D gene uncertain. CDR3 amino acids: CATSLARNYGYTF. The DNA for the CDR3 is TGTGCCACCAGCTTAGCGAGAAACTATGGCTACACCTTC. Using reference TRBV15 and TRBJ1-2 for the parts outside the CDR3, the full variable domain is DAMVIQNPRYQVTQFGKPVTLSCSQTLNHNVMYWYQQKSSQAPKLLFHYYDKDFNNEADTPDNFQSRRPNTSFCFLDIRSPGLGDTAMYLCATSLARNYGYTFGSGTRLTVV.